This TCR beta chain was recovered during a study of T cell clonality in common variable immunodeficiency. Study results and caveats: In common variable immunodeficiency, TCR beta chains reportedly carried fewer deletions and N-nucleotide insertions.

V was shortened by 5 bases and J by 6 bases, with 10 bases between the two germline ends. Per germline, CDR1 SEHNR and CDR2 FQNEAQ (reference sequence). The CDR3 totals 12 residues. Data came from immunoSEQ multiplex PCR; TCRdb stores just in-frame clones and leaves some out. There are some 26,000 clones in the sample, none observed a single time. This clone was seen only a few times. The target antigen is unknown. With the read ending 3 residues before the CDR3 end, the germline J gene is used to fill in that end. The TCR originated in a human donor with common variable immunodeficiency. The chain carries TRBV7-9 and TRBJ1-2; D is perhaps TRBD1 (6 bases). The sequenced sample consisted of peripheral blood mononuclear cells. The sequenced CDR3 bases are TGTGCCAGCAGCCGGACAGAAAATGGC. It codes for CASSRTENG. The CDR3 in full is CASSRTENGYTF.